Described below is a single T cell receptor beta chain sequence and its context. Antigen: not known. This record comes from a study of metastatic and nonmetastatic thyroid tumors. Study context: Comparison of repertoires was carried out across blood and tumor or nodule tissue from malignant and benign thyroid patients.

Findings and limits, study-wide: Across blood and tumor, TCR beta diversity in malignant thyroid tumors was reportedly significantly higher than in benign nodules.

Each patient went into thyroid surgery without having received any treatment. The V and J ends lost 4 bases and 4 bases, in that order; junction bases with no gene match: 5. This CDR3 contains 16 residues. Per germline, CDR1 MNHNS and CDR2 SASEGT. Authors' methods: Clinicopathological groups differed in CDR3, with these differences serving to build a distant-metastasis classifier for papillary thyroid cancer. TCRdb re-processed the PCR reads through MiXCR. The V and J calls were not made by the authors but by TCRdb's processing. The table shows about 6,900 clones, with under 30% occurring only once. The TCR originated in a male donor with papillary thyroid cancer or a benign thyroid nodule (not recorded which). Some clones in this sample may be carry-over from other donors' samples. The sequenced material came from adjacent normal tissue. The rearrangement joins TRBV6-1 to TRBJ2-1; 12 bases fit TRBD2. CDR3 region: CASSGWTSGAYNEQFF. CDR3 in DNA: TGTGCCAGCAGTGGGTGGACTAGCGGGGCTTACAATGAGCAGTTCTTC.